The source of this T cell receptor beta chain is a study of neurological immune-mediated disorders (dated by TCRdb to the late 2010s). Context from the whole study: Using UMI-based sequencing, the study compared peripheral blood TCR-beta repertoires from patients with HTLV-I-associated myelopathy (HAM/TSP), patients with multiple sclerosis, and healthy controls. The 90 to 120 TCR-beta libraries covered PBMC samples along with longitudinal samples, technical triplicates, and paired sorted CD4+ and CD8+ T-cell subsets. Technical triplicate libraries were sequenced to precisely calculate how much the frequency of each individual clone varied. The cohort was made up of about 65 subjects, consisting of 15 or so HAM/TSP patients, about 34 multiple sclerosis patients and 20 healthy controls. Overall results and qualifications from the work: TCR clonal expansion was highest in HAM/TSP patients and lowest in MS patients, with MS patients falling below even healthy controls. No identical CDR3 amino acid sequences were shared among expanded clones across subjects, suggesting private TCR-beta repertoires in all groups.

cDNA was synthesized by template-switch 5'RACE using a primer with a 10-nucleotide random unique molecular identifier that tagged each TCR transcript. Over 180 million TCR-beta sequences, covering 15-18 subjects, were produced in each sequencing run. The RNeasy kit was used for extraction of total RNA. The KAPA Real-time Library Amplification kit was used to amplify TCR-beta VDJ regions with primers for the TCR constant region and the 5'RACE anchor. Sample indexes and Illumina adaptors were added in a first PCR, and a second PCR then increased library yield. After Ampure bead purification, the TCR product of roughly 650 bp was size-selected on a 2% E-gel SizeSelection system. Before pooling, libraries had their quality checked on a Bioanalyzer, their concentration measured with Qubit, and their quantity determined with the Kapa Library Quantification kit. Paired-end 2 x 150 bp sequencing of the libraries was performed on an Illumina HiSeq 2500. To increase sequence diversity, about 23-30% phiX was spiked into each library pool. The authors processed their data as follows. Quality-filtered reads were processed with the UMI-based MiGEC pipeline, and over 75% of raw TCR sequences were removed by the MiGEC pipeline during error correction. IMGT germline references were used for aligning VDJ genes, and each clonotype was defined as a unique CDR3 amino acid sequence together with its V-J genes. VDJtools evaluated clonal expansion, Shannon diversity and CDR3 relatedness (CalcPairwiseDistances, ClusterSamples); CLCbio workbench built phylogenetic trees. Clones with at least 8 unique UMIs were defined as expanded, with this threshold being based on coefficient-of-variation modelling across technical triplicates. TCRdb reran the public reads through fastp at Q25 and MiXCR, keeping productive beta chains. Each record represents a unique CDR3 protein, reported with the most common genes and DNA among its rows. What appears here as the V and J calls and clone size reflects TCRdb's work, not the paper's. Counted in this sample were fewer than 50,000 distinct CDR3 sequences; roughly 11% of them appeared once. The top ten hold approximately 3.5% of the sample.

CDR1 is given as DFQATT and CDR2 as SNEGSKA, both from the germline V gene (reference sequence). CDR3 length: 15 amino acids, cysteine to phenylalanine. The only DNA kept is the CDR3, 45 bases in frame from the first base. The germline ends are 17 bases apart after V is trimmed by 2 bases and J by 4 bases. This clonotype was observed many times. Its antigen is currently not known. No qualities accompany the bases; no much larger clone lies one base away. The time point label, read with the paper, signifies: technical triplicate 1. For unsorted PBMC libraries, 2 million PBMCs were used after storage in RNAlater at -80 degrees C until RNA extraction. Peripheral blood was subjected to Ficoll-Hypaque density gradient centrifugation to isolate PBMCs, which were then cryopreserved in liquid nitrogen.

This receptor was identified in a man aged 60 to 75 with HTLV-1-associated myelopathy (HAM/TSP). The rearranged segments are TRBV20-1 and TRBJ2-5, with a weak D call of TRBD1 (5 bases match). Source material: PBMCs. The nucleotide sequence is given as TGCAGTGCTAGATTTCTGGCCCAGGGTGGAGAGACCCAGTACTTC. It is translated as CSARFLAQGGETQYF.